These 30 T cell receptor beta chains were all obtained from the same sample, sequenced in a study of a mutant IDH1 vaccine in newly diagnosed glioma. These TCRs' antigens remain unknown. Measured with immunoSEQ multiplex PCR; TCRdb has only the in-frame clones, and not every one. The sample carries under 70,000 clones, around 80% recorded once. Noted time point: week 5, during vaccination. Doses consisted of 300 ug of mutant IDH1 20-mer peptide each, paired with topical imiquimod. The specimen comprised PBMCs, sampled from a glioma patient whose treatment included an IDH1 peptide vaccine. The receptors derive from a woman between 45 and 65 years old with glioma.

The rearrangement joins TRBV4-3 to TRBJ2-3; TRBD2 agrees at 7 bases. This CDR3 contains 17 residues. The J segment lost 2 bases and the V segment lost 3 bases, leaving 11 bases of the junction unmatched. CDR1 is LGHNA and CDR2 is YSLEER in the germline V gene. Written as DNA, the CDR3 is TGCGCCAGCAGCCAGGGGGGGTCAGGCCATAACACAGATACGCAGTATTTT. Translated, it gives CASSQGGSGHNTDTQYF.

V gene TRBV19 combines with J gene TRBJ2-2; the D gene is possibly TRBD1 (6 bases). The CDR3 totals 14 residues. Germline-derived CDR1 and CDR2 are LNHDA and SQIVND (reference sequence). Trimming took 5 bases from V and 6 from J, leaving 13 bases between them. CDR3: CASSFSGVAGELFF. As DNA, the CDR3 is TGTGCCAGTAGTTTCTCAGGGGTGGCCGGGGAGCTGTTTTTT.

The rearrangement links TRBV5-1 to TRBJ2-2; 8 nucleotides match TRBD1. This CDR3 region has 15 residues. The ends lost 6 bases at V and 5 bases at J; junction bases unmatched: 9. Germline V gene sequence: CDR1 SGHRS, CDR2 YFSETQ. The DNA for the CDR3 is TGCGCCAGCACGGGGCAGGGGGCCGAGACCGGGGAGCTGTTTTTT. Translating gives CASTGQGAETGELFF.

The chain links TRBV4-1 to TRBJ1-5; D call uncertain. From germline, CDR1 is MGHRA and CDR2 YSYEKL. The CDR3 sequence is 16 residues long. V dropped 2 bases and J dropped 2 bases, with 13 bases sitting between them. CDR3 sequence reads: CASSQYRVMGNQPQHF. As DNA, the CDR3 is TGCGCCAGCAGCCAATATAGGGTAATGGGCAATCAGCCCCAGCATTTT.

In this sample, this clone turned up once. V and J are TRBV28 and TRBJ1-6; no clear D. Germline V CDR1 and CDR2: MDHEN, SYDVKM. CDR3 size: 14 residues. The V end lost 6 bases, the J end lost 9 bases, and 15 bases lay between the germline ends. The CDR3 region has the DNA TGTGCCAGCAGACCTCAGGTAGATAGTTCACCCCTCCACTTT. It encodes CASRPQVDSSPLHF.

The V and J genes are TRBV4-2 and TRBJ1-5; D call uncertain. The CDR3 covers 18 residues. Germline CDR1 and CDR2: LGHNA and YNFKEQ. The V end lost 1 base, the J end lost 5 bases, and 21 bases lay between the germline ends. The CDR3 here is CASSQVGGREGIHQPQHF. The DNA of the CDR3 is TGTGCCAGCAGCCAAGTGGGAGGAAGGGAGGGAATTCATCAGCCCCAGCATTTT.

The chain links TRBV7-2 to TRBJ1-4, with D perhaps TRBD1 (6 bases). The V end was cut by 5 bases, the J end by 7 bases, with 17 bases between. CDR3 size: 15 residues. Germline CDR1 and CDR2: SGHTA and FQGNSA. The DNA for the CDR3 is TGTGCCAGCAGCCCGCCGGGACACGGGGGTGAAAAACTGTTTTTT. This gives the protein CASSPPGHGGEKLFF.

CDR3 sequence reads: CASSPQPGQTGELFF. The CDR3 region has the DNA TGTGCCAGCAGCCCTCAACCCGGACAGACCGGGGAGCTGTTTTTT. This chain uses TRBV7-3 with TRBJ2-2, with D possibly being TRBD1 (6 bases). CDR3 size: 15 residues. V lost 5 bases to trimming and J lost 5 bases, with 15 bases between them. The germline gives CDR1 SGHTA, CDR2 FQGTGA.

The V call is TRBV18, the J call TRBJ1-6, with D unresolved. The CDR3 is made up of 15 amino acids. CDR1 KGHSH and CDR2 LQKENI come from the germline V gene. Trimming removed 2 bases from V and 5 bases from J, with 10 bases in between. CDR3 coding DNA: TGTGCCAGCTCACCAAACGGAGGAGATAATTCACCCCTCCACTTT. Translating it yields CASSPNGGDNSPLHF. The full variable domain, in which reference TRBV18 and TRBJ1-6 provide the parts outside the CDR3, is NAGVMQNPRHLVRRRGQEARLRCSPMKGHSHVYWYRQLPEEGLKFMVYLQKENIIDESGMPKERFSAEFPKEGPSILRIQQVVRGDSAAYFCASSPNGGDNSPLHFGNGTRLTVT.

This chain connects TRBV19 to TRBJ1-4; no firm D call. The CDR3 spans 13 residues. Germline-derived CDR1 and CDR2 are LNHDA and SQIVND (reference sequence). V gave up 6 bases and J gave up 6 bases, with 11 bases separating them. The CDR3 is CASRNYSDEKLFF. CDR3 nucleotide sequence: TGTGCCAGTAGGAATTACAGCGATGAAAAACTGTTTTTT.

V is TRBV6-5 and J is TRBJ1-1, with no clear D. V lost 6 bases to trimming and J lost 8 bases, with 22 bases between them. Germline lookup yields CDR1 MNHEY and CDR2 SVGAGI. This CDR3 comprises 15 residues. This CDR3 is CASRTTPAGVREAFF. The CDR3 DNA sequence: TGTGCCAGCAGGACAACACCAGCGGGAGTCAGGGAAGCTTTCTTT.

This clone was seen a few times. V usage is TRBV5-1 and J usage is TRBJ2-3, with 7 nucleotides matching TRBD2. V shed 8 bases, J shed 5 bases, and the junction held 14 bases outside the gene matches. Per the germline V gene, CDR1 is SGHRS and CDR2 is YFSETQ. The CDR3 is 15 residues long. This CDR3 reads CASLLTSPDRDTQYF. DNA for the CDR3: TGCGCCAGTTTACTGACTAGCCCAGACAGAGATACGCAGTATTTT.

V and J are TRBV4-2 and TRBJ2-3; 11 nucleotides line up with TRBD2. With V trimmed by 2 bases and J by 6 bases, 4 bases remained unmatched. CDR3 size: 15 residues. CDR1 and CDR2 (germline): LGHNA, YNFKEQ. CDR3 region: CASSQLAGGDDTQYF. The CDR3 DNA follows: TGTGCCAGCAGCCAACTAGCGGGGGGTGACGATACGCAGTATTTT.

This clone was counted a few times. This rearrangement joins TRBV30 to TRBJ1-5, with D maybe TRBD1 (6 bases). V was cut by 3 bases and J by 7 bases, with 19 bases left in between. The CDR3 loop spans 15 amino acids. The germline CDR1 and CDR2 sequences are GTSNPN and SVGIG (reference sequence). CDR3 residues: CAWSFPTGLGQPQHF. The CDR3 DNA sequence: TGTGCCTGGAGCTTTCCTACAGGGCTGGGCCAGCCCCAGCATTTT. The full variable domain, in which reference TRBV30 and TRBJ1-5 provide the parts outside the CDR3, is SQTIHQWPATLVQPVGSPLSLECTVEGTSNPNLYWYRQAAGRGLQLLFYSVGIGQISSEVPQNLSASRPQDRQFILSSKKLLLSDSGFYLCAWSFPTGLGQPQHFGDGTRLSIL.

CDR3 DNA sequence: TGTGCCAGCAGCCCGCGACAGGGGGCATCACCCCTCCACTTT. Translation gives CASSPRQGASPLHF. The rearrangement uses TRBV7-2 and TRBJ1-6; 10 bases are shared with TRBD1. Germline CDR1 and CDR2: SGHTA and FQGNSA. The length of the CDR3 is 14 residues. J was trimmed by 10 bases and V by 5 bases; bases with no gene match: 5.

This chain joins TRBV7-8 and TRBJ2-6; weak D call: TRBD2 (6 bases). Germline assignment: CDR1 SGHVS and CDR2 FQNEAQ. The CDR3 length is 17 residues. Trimming cost V 5 bases and J 0 bases, with 14 bases left between them. CDR3 sequence (DNA): TGTGCCAGCAGCCCGGGACTTTATAGCTCTGGGGCCAACGTCCTGACTTTC. It yields the protein CASSPGLYSSGANVLTF.

This chain uses TRBV7-2 with TRBJ2-3; 9 bases map to TRBD2. Germline-derived CDR1 and CDR2 are SGHTA and FQGNSA. The CDR3 loop spans 16 amino acids. V trimming: 3 bases; J trimming: 8 bases; junction bases outside the gene matches: 12. CDR3 protein: CASSFTLAGAQGTQYF. CDR3 coding DNA: TGTGCCAGCAGCTTTACCTTAGCGGGGGCCCAGGGTACGCAGTATTTT. Drawing the rest from reference TRBV7-2 and TRBJ2-3, the complete variable domain is GAGVSQSPSNKVTEKGKDVELRCDPISGHTALYWYRQSLGQGLEFLIYFQGNSAPDKSGLPSDRFSAERTGGSVSTLTIQRTQQEDSAVYLCASSFTLAGAQGTQYFGPGTRLTVL.

The chain joins TRBV14 to TRBJ2-2, with D perhaps TRBD1 (7 bases). With 4 bases removed from V and 4 bases from J, the gap between germline ends came to 16 bases. The CDR3 has 16 residues. The V gene's germline CDR1 is SGHDN and CDR2 FVKESK. The CDR3 DNA is TGTGCCAGCAGCCCAAGGAGGGGGCGGTTCACCGGGGAGCTGTTTTTT. Encoded protein: CASSPRRGRFTGELFF. Full variable domain (rest looked up from reference TRBV14 and TRBJ2-2): EAGVTQFPSHSVIEKGQTVTLRCDPISGHDNLYWYRRVMGKEIKFLLHFVKESKQDESGMPNNRFLAERTGGTYSTLKVQPAELEDSGVYFCASSPRRGRFTGELFFGEGSRLTVL.

The gene calls are TRBV15 and TRBJ1-6, with D perhaps TRBD1 (6 bases). Trimming cost V 0 bases and J 7 bases, with 10 bases left between them. The CDR3 spans 15 residues. Germline V gene lookup returns CDR1 LNHNV and CDR2 YYDKDF (reference sequence). The CDR3 reads CATSRDQGMNSPLHF. The CDR3 nucleotides are TGTGCCACCAGCAGAGATCAGGGGATGAATTCACCCCTCCACTTT.

This clone was recorded a few times. The rearrangement uses TRBV27 and TRBJ1-1; D unresolved. Trimming removed 5 bases from V and 0 bases from J, with 10 bases in between. Germline V lookup: CDR1 MNHEY, CDR2 SMNVEV (reference sequence). This CDR3 comprises 14 residues. The CDR3 is CASSKSLMNTEAFF. The CDR3 region has the DNA TGTGCCAGCAGTAAAAGCCTCATGAACACTGAAGCTTTCTTT.

V is TRBV27 and J is TRBJ1-4; 7 nucleotides match TRBD1. With V trimmed by 6 bases and J by 6 bases, 10 bases remained unmatched. The CDR3 runs to 15 residues. Germline assignment: CDR1 MNHEY and CDR2 SMNVEV (reference sequence). This CDR3 is CASSPRGIVDEKLFF. CDR3 nucleotides: TGTGCCAGCAGCCCCAGGGGGATCGTTGATGAAAAACTGTTTTTT.

CDR3 sequence reads: CAWRNGGYETQYF. DNA for the CDR3: TGTGCCTGGAGGAATGGAGGGTACGAGACCCAGTACTTC. J is TRBJ2-5 and V is TRBV30; TRBD2 is a possible D gene (6 bases). Germline V gene lookup returns CDR1 GTSNPN and CDR2 SVGIG (reference sequence). Deletions cut 3 bases from V and 5 bases from J, with 13 bases between. The CDR3 is 13 residues long.

This chain uses TRBV20-1 with TRBJ1-4; D is unresolved. Germline CDR1 reads DFQATT; CDR2 reads SNEGSKA (reference sequence). Trimming removed 4 bases from V and 6 bases from J, with 0 bases in between. The CDR3 is 9 amino acids. DNA for the CDR3: TGCAGTGCTAATGAAAAACTGTTTTTT. Encoded protein: CSANEKLFF.

V gene TRBV5-1 combines with J gene TRBJ2-3; TRBD2 matches at 9 bases. J gave up 0 bases and V 4 bases, and 6 bases lay outside the gene matches. The CDR3 has 16 amino acids. Germline assignment: CDR1 SGHRS and CDR2 YFSETQ. CDR3 region: CASSGSGGTSTDTQYF. The CDR3, as DNA: TGCGCCAGCAGCGGGAGCGGGGGGACTAGCACAGATACGCAGTATTTT.

CDR3 region: CASTSTRETQYF. CDR3 sequence (DNA): TGTGCCAGCACCTCCACTCGAGAGACCCAGTACTTC. The chain employs TRBV6-5 and TRBJ2-5; D unclear. Trimming pared 7 bases from V and 4 bases from J, leaving 10 bases between. The CDR3 consists of 12 residues. From germline, CDR1 is MNHEY and CDR2 SVGAGI.

This clone was seen only a few times. The chain couples TRBV5-1 to TRBJ1-4; D is uncertain. The CDR3 runs to 14 residues. Trimming took 0 bases from V and 6 from J, leaving 9 bases between them. Germline lookup yields CDR1 SGHRS and CDR2 YFSETQ. In DNA, the CDR3 is TGCGCCAGCAGCTTGGGTGGAGGGTATGAAAAACTGTTTTTT. Encoded protein: CASSLGGGYEKLFF.

This clone was observed a handful of times. This chain uses TRBV7-9 with TRBJ1-1; D may be TRBD1 (5 bases). V was cut by 1 base and J by 4 bases, with 16 bases left in between. The CDR3 runs to 16 residues. Germline loops: CDR1 SEHNR, CDR2 FQNEAQ (reference sequence). CDR3 protein: CASSLEVPGDPTEAFF. The CDR3, as DNA: TGTGCCAGCAGCTTAGAAGTGCCGGGGGATCCCACTGAAGCTTTCTTT. Full variable domain (rest looked up from reference TRBV7-9 and TRBJ1-1): DTGVSQNPRHKITKRGQNVTFRCDPISEHNRLYWYRQTLGQGPEFLTYFQNEAQLEKSRLLSDRFSAERPKGSFSTLEIQRTEQGDSAMYLCASSLEVPGDPTEAFFGQGTRLTVV.

Remarks on this clone: Compared with germline, one end of the junction differs, possibly owing to a read error. The chain employs TRBV7-7 and TRBJ2-3; 8 nucleotides match TRBD1. Germline assignment: CDR1 SSHAT and CDR2 FNYEAQ (reference sequence). The length of the CDR3 is 15 residues. The CDR3 is CASSAQGARTDTQYF. The CDR3 nucleotides are TGTGCTAGCAGCGCCCAGGGGGCGCGCACAGATACGCAGTATTTT.

The chain uses TRBV18 and TRBJ2-2, with D perhaps assigned TRBD1 or TRBD2 (5 bases each). In germline, CDR1 is KGHSH, CDR2 LQKENI. This CDR3 is built from 13 residues. V was clipped by 2 bases and J by 9 bases, with 10 bases between them. The CDR3 loop reads CASSPGGRWELFF. The CDR3 DNA reads TGTGCCAGCTCACCAGGGGGACGGTGGGAGCTGTTTTTT.

This rearrangement joins TRBV20-1 to TRBJ2-7; perhaps TRBD1 as D (6 bases). The CDR3 is 11 amino acids. Per the germline V gene, CDR1 is DFQATT and CDR2 is SNEGSKA (reference sequence). Between the trimmed V and J ends, which lost 3 bases and 7 bases, there was a span of 10 bases. As DNA, the CDR3 is TGCAGTGCTAGTTCAGGGGATGAGCAGTACTTC. It is translated as CSASSGDEQYF.